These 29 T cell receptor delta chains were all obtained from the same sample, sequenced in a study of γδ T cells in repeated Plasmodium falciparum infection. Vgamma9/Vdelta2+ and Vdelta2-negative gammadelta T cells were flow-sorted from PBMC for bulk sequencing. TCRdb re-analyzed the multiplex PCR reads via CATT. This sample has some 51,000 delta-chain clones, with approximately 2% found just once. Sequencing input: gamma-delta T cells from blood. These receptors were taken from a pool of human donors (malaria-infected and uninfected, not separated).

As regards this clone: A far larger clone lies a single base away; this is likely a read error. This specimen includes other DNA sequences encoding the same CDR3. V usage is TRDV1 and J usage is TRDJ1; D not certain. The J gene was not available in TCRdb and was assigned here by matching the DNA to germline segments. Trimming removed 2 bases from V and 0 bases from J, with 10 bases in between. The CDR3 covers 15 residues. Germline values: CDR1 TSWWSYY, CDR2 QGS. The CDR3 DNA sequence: TGTGCTCTTGGGGAAGTAGAAGGATACACCGATAAACTCATCTTT. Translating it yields CALGEVEGYTDKLIF.

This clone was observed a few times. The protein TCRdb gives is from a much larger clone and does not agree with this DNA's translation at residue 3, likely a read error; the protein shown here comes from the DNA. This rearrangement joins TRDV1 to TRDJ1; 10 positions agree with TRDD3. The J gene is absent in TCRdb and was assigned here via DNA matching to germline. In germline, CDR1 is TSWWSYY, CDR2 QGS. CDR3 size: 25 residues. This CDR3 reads CAFGEDRWVLRNNWGIVSPTDKLIF. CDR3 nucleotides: TGTGCTTTTGGGGAAGATCGGTGGGTCCTACGCAATAACTGGGGGATTGTCTCCCCAACCGATAAACTCATCTTT.

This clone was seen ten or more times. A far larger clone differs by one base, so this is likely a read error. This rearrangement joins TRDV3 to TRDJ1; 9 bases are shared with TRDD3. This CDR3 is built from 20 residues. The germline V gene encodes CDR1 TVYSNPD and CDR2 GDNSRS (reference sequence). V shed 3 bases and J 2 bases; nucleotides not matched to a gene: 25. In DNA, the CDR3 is TGTGCCTTCCAGAAGGCCTTCCCGTACTGGGGGACTCACCTAACCGATAAACTCATCTTT. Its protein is CAFQKAFPYWGTHLTDKLIF.

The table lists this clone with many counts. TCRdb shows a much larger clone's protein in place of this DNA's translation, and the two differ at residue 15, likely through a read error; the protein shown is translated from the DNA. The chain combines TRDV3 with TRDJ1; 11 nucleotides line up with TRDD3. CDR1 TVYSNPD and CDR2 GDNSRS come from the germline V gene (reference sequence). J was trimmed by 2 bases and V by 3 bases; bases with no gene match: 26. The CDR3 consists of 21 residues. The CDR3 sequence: CAFPRGLPRNWGIVTTDKLIF. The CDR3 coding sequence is TGTGCCTTCCCGCGGGGCCTTCCCCGAAACTGGGGGATAGTAACGACCGATAAACTCATCTTT. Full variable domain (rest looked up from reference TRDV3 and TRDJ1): CDKVTQSSPDQTVASGSEVVLLCTYDTVYSNPDLFWYRIRPDYSFQFVFYGDNSRSEGADFTQGRFSVKHILTQKAFHLVISPVRTEDSATYYCAFPRGLPRNWGIVTTDKLIFGKGTRVTVEP.

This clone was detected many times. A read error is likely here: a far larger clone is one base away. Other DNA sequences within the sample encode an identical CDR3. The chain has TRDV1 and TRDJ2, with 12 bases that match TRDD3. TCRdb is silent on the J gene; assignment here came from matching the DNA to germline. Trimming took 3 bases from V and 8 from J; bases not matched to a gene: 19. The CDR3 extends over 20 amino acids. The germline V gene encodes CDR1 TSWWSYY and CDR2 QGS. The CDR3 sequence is CALGELPFPYWGILEAQLFF. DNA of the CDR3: TGTGCTCTTGGGGAGCTACCGTTCCCGTACTGGGGGATACTTGAGGCACAACTCTTCTTT.

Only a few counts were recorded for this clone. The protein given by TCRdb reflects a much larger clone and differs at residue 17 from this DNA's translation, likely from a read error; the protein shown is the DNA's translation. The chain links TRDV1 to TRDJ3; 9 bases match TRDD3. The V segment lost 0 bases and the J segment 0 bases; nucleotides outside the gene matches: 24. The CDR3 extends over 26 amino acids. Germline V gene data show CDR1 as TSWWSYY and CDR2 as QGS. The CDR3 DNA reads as TGTGCTCTTGGGGAACTCAACCCCCCTACGTTGGAAGTCTGGGGGATTGGCTCCTGGGACACCCGACAGATGTTTTTC. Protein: CALGELNPPTLEVWGIGSWDTRQMFF.

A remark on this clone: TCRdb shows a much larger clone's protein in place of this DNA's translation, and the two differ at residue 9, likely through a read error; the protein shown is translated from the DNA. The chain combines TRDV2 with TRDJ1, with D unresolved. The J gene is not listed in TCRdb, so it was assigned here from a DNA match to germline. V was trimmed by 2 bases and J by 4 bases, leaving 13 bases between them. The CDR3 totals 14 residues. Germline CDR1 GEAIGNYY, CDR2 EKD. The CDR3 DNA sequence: TGTGCCTGTGACAAGGTAGGGGTCATCGATAAACTCATCTTT. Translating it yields CACDKVGVIDKLIF.

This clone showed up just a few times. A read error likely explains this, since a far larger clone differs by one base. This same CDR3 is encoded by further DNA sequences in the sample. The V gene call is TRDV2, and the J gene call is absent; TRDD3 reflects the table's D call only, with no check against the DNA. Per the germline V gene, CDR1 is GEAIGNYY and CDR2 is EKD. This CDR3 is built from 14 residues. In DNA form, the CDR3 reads TGTGCCTGTGACATGGTGGGGGATACGAAGAAGCTCATCTTT. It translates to CACDMVGDTKKLIF.

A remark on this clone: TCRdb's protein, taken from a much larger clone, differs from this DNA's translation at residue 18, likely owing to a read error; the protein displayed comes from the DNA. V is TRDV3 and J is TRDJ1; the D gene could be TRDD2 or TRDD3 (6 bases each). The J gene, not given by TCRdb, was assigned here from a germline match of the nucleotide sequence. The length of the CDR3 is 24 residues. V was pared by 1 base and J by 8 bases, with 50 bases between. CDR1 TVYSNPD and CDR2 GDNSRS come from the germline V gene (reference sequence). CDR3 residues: CAFKGGPSAGIKTPVYWEIQKLIF. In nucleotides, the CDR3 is TGTGCCTTTAAGGGGGGACCTTCCGCCGGTATAAAAACTCCCGTATACTGGGAGATACAAAAACTCATCTTT.

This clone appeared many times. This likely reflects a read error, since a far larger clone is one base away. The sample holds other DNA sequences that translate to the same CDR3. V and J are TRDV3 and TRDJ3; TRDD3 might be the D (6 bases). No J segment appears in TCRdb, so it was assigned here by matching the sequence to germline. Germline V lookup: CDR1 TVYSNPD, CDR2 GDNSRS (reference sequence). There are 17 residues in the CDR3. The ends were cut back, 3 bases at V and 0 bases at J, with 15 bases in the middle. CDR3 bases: TGTGCCTTCCGGGGGAAGGGTAGCTCCTGGGACACCCGACAGATGTTTTTC. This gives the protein CAFRGKGSSWDTRQMFF.

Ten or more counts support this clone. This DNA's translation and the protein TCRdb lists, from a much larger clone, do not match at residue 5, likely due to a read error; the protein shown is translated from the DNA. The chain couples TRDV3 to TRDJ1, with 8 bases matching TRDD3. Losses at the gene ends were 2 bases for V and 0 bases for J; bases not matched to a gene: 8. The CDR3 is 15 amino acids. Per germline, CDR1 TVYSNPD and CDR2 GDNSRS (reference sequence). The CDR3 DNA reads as TGTGCCTTTTACCCGGGGATACTCAACACCGATAAACTCATCTTT. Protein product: CAFYPGILNTDKLIF.

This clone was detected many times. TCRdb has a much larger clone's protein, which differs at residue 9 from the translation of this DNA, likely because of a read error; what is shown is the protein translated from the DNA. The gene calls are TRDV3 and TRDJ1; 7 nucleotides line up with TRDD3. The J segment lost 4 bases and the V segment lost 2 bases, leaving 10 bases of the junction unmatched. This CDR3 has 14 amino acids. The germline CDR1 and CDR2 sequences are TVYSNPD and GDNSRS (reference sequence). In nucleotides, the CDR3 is TGTGCCTTTGGTATCTGGGGGGTTGTCGATAAACTCATCTTT. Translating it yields CAFGIWGVVDKLIF.

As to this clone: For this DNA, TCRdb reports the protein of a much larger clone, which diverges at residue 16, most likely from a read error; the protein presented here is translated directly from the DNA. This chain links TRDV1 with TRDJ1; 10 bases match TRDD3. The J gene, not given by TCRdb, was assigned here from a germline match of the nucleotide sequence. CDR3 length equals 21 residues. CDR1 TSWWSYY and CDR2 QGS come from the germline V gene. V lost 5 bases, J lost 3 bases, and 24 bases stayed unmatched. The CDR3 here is CALGSPSGFYWGIPYADKLIF. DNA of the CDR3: TGTGCTCTTGGGTCTCCTTCCGGATTCTACTGGGGGATCCCTTACGCCGATAAACTCATCTTT.

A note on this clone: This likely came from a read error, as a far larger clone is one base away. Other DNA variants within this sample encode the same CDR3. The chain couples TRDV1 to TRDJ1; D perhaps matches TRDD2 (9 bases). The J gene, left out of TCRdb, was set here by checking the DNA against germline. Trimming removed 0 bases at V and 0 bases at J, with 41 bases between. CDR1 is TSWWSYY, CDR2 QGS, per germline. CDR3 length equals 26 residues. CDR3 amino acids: CALGELALSPSYIEGYAKQYTDKLIF. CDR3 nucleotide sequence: TGTGCTCTTGGGGAACTGGCCCTTTCCCCTTCCTACATCGAGGGATACGCTAAACAGTACACCGATAAACTCATCTTT.

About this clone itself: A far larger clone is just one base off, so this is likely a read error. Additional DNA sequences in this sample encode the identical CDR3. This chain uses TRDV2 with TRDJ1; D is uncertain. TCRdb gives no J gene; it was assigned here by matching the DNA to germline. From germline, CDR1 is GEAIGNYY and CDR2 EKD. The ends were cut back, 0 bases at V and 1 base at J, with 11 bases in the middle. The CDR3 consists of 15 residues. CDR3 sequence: CACDTVLRSTDKLIF. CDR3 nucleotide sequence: TGTGCCTGTGACACCGTGTTGAGAAGCACCGATAAACTCATCTTT.

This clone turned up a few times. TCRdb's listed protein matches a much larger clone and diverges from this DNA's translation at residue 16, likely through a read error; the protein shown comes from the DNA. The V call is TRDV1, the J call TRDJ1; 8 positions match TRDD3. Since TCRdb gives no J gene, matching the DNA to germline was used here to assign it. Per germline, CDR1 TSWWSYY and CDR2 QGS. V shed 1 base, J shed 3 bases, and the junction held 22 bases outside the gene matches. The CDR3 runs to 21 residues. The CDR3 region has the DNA TGTGCTCTTGGGGAACCTAATAGGGGGACCTACTGGGGGTTGTACGCCGATAAACTCATCTTT. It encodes CALGEPNRGTYWGLYADKLIF.

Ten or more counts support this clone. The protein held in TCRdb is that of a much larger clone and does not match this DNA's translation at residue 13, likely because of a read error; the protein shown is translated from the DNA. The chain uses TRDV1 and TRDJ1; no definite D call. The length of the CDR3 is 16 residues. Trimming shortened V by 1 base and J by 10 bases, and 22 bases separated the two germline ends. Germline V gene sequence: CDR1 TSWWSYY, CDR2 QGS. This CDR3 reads CALGEPLWSGSPRLIF. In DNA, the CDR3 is TGTGCTCTTGGGGAACCCCTCTGGAGTGGAAGCCCAAGACTCATCTTT.

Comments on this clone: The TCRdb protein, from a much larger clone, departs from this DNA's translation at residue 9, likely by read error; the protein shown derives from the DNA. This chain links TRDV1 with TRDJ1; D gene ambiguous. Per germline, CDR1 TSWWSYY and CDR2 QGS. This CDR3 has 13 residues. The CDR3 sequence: CALGTTHTGKLIF. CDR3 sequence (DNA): TGTGCTCTTGGGACAACACACACCGGTAAACTCATCTTT.

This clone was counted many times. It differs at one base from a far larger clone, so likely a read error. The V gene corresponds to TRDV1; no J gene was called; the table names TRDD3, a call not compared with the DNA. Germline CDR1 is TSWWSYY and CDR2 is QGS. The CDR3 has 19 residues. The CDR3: CALGERVFPPLFKTDKLIF. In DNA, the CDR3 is TGTGCTCTTGGGGAACGAGTCTTTCCTCCCCTATTTAAAACCGATAAACTTATCTTT.

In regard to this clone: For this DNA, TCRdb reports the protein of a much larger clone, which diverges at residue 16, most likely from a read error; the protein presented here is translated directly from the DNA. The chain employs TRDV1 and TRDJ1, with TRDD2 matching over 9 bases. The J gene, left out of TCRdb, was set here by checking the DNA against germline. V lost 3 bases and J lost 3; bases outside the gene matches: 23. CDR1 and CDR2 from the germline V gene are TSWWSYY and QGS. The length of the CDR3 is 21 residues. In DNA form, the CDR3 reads TGTGCTCTTGGGGACCCTTTCCTTCCTACGTTAGCTGGGGCCAACGCCGATAAACTCATCTTT. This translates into CALGDPFLPTLAGANADKLIF.

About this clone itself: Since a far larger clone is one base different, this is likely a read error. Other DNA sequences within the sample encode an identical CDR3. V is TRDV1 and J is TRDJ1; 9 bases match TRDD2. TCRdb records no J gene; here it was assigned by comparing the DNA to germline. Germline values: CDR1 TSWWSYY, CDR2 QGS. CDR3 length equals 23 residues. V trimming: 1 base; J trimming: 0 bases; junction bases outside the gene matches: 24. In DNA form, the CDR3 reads TGTGCTCTTGGGGAACCCCATCACCTTCCTACAAGTACTGGCCGAAAATACACCGATAAACTCATCTTT. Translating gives CALGEPHHLPTSTGRKYTDKLIF.

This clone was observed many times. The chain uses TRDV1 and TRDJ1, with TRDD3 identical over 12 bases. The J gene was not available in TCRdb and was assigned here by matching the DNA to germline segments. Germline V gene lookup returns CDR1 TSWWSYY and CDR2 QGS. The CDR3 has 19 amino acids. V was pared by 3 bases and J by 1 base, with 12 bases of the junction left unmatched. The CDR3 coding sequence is TGTGCTCTTGGGGATGGGCCGTACTGGGGGATACAATTCACCGATAAACTCATCTTT. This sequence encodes CALGDGPYWGIQFTDKLIF.

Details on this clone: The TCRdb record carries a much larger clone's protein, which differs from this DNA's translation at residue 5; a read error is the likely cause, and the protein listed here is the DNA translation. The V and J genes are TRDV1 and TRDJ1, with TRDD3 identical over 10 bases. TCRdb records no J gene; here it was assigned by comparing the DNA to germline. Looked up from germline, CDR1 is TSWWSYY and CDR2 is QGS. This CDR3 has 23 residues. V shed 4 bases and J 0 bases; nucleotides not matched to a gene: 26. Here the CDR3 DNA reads TGTGCTCTTGGGGTACCCTATGAATTCCTACTCTGGGGGATAGGAGCTTACACCGATAAACTCATCTTT. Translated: CALGVPYEFLLWGIGAYTDKLIF.

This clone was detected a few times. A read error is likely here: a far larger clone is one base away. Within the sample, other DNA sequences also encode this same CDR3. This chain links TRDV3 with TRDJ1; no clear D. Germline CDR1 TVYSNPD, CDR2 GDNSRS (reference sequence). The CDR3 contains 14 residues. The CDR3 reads CAFEPPTYTDKLIF. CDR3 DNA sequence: TGTGCCTTTGAGCCCCCGACATACACCGATAAACTCATATTT.

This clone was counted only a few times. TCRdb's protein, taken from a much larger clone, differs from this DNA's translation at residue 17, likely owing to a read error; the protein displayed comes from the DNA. The CDR3 reads CACDTVKGQILGDTDRSTDKLIF. CDR3 in DNA: TGTGCCTGTGACACCGTAAAAGGTCAGATACTGGGGGATACGGACAGGTCCACCGATAAACTCATCTTT. The chain links TRDV2 to TRDJ1, with 13 bases matching TRDD3. The J gene, not given by TCRdb, was assigned here from a germline match of the nucleotide sequence. Germline trimming cut 0 bases from V and 1 base from J; bases unmatched to any gene: 22. The CDR3 totals 23 residues. Germline V gives CDR1 GEAIGNYY, CDR2 EKD.

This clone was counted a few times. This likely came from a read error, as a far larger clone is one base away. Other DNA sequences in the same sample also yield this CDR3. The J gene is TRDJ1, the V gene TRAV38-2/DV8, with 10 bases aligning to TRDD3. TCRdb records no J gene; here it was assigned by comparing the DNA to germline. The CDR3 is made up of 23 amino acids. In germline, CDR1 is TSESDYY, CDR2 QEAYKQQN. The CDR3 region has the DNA TGCGCTTATCTGCCCCGAATCGGTGGACCCTTGTACTGGGGGATCCTCAGGACCGATAAACTCATCTTT. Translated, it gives CAYLPRIGGPLYWGILRTDKLIF.

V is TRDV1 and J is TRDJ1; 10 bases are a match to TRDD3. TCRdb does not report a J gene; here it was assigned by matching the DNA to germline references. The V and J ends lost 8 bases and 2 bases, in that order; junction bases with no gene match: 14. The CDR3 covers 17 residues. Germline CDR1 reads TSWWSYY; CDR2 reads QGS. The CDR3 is CALFPTRGIRDTDKLIF. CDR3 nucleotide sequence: TGTGCTCTTTTCCCCACGAGGGGGATACGCGATACCGATAAACTCATCTTT.

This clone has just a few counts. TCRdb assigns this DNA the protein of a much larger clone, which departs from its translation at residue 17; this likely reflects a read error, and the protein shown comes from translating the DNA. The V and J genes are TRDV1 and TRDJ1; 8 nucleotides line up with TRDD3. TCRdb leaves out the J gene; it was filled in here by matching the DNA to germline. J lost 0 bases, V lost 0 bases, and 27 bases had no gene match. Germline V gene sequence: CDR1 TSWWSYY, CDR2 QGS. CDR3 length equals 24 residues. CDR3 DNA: TGTGCTCTTGGGGAACTAGCCCTCCTACCCTTCTCTCTTTACTGGGGGGGCTACACCGATAAACTCATCTTT. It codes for CALGELALLPFSLYWGGYTDKLIF.

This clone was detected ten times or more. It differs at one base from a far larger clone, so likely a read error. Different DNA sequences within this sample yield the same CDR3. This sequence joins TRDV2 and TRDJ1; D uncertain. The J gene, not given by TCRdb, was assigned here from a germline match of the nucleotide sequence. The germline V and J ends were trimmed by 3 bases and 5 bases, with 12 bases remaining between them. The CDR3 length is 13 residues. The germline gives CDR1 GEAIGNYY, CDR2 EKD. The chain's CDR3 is CACDALSSDKLIF. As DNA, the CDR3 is TGTGCCTGTGACGCCCTGTCGTCTGATAAACTCATCTTT.